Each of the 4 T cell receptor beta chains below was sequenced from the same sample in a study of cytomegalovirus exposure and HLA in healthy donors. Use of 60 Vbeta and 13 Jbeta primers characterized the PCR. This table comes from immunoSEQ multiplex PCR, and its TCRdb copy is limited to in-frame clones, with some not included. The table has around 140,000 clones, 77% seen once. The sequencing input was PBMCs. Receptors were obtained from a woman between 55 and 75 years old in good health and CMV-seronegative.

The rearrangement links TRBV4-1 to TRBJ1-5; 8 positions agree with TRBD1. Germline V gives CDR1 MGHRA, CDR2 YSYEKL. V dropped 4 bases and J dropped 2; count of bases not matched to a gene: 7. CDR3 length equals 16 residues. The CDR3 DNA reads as TGCGCCAGCAGCCTTGCACTGGACAGGGGCAATCAGCCCCAGCATTTT. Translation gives CASSLALDRGNQPQHF.

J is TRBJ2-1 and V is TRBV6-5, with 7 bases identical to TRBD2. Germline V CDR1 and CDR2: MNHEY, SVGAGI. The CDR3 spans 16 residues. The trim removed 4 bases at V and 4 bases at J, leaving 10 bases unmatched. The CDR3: CASSSEYPGGYNEQFF. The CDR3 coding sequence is TGTGCCAGCAGTTCCGAATACCCCGGGGGGTACAATGAGCAGTTCTTC.

CDR3 in DNA: TGTGCCAGCAGTTCGGGACTAGTCGACAATGAGCAGTTCTTC. Translated, it gives CASSSGLVDNEQFF. This chain uses TRBV28 with TRBJ2-1, with TRBD2 matching 8 bases. Germline loops: CDR1 MDHEN, CDR2 SYDVKM. Unmatched junction bases numbered 4, after V lost 4 bases and J lost 5 bases. This CDR3 is built from 14 residues.

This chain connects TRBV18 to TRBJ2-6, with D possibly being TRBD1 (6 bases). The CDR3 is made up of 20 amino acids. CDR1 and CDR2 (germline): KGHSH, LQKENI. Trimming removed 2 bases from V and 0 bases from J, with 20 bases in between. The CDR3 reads CASSPIQGSPPLSGANVLTF. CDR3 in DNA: TGTGCCAGCTCACCAATCCAGGGGTCCCCCCCTCTCTCTGGGGCCAACGTCCTGACTTTC.